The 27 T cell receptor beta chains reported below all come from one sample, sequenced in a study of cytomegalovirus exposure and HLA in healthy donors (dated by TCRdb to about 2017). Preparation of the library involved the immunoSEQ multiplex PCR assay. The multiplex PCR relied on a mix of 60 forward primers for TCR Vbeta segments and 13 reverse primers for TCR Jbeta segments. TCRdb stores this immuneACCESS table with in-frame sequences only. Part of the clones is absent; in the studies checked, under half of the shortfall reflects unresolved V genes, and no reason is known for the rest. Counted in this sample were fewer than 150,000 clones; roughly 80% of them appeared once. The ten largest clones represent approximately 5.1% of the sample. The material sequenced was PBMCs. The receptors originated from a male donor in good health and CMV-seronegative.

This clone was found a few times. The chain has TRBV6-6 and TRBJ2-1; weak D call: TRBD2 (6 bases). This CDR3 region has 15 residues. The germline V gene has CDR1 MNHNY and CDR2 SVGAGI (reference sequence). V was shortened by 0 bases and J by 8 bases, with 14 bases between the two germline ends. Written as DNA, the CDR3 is TGTGCCAGCAGTTACTCCGGGACTGCGGGTGATGAGCAGTTCTTC. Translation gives CASSYSGTAGDEQFF.

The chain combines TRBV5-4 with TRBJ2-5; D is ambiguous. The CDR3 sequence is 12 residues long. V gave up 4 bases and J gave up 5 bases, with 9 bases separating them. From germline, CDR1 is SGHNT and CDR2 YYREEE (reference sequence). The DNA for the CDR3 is TGTGCCAGCAGCCAACGAGGCGAGACCCAGTACTTC. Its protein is CASSQRGETQYF.

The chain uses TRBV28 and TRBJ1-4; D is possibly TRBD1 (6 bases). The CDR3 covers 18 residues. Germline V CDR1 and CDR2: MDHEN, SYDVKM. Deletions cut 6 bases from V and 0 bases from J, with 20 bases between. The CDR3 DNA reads TGTGCCAGCAGACCGGGACACAAAGTACATGCAACTAATGAAAAACTGTTTTTT. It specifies CASRPGHKVHATNEKLFF.

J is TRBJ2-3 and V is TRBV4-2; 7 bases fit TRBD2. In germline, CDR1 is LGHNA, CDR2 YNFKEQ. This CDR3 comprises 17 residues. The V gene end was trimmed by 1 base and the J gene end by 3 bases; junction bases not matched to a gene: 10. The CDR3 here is CASSQGLGGGITDTQYF. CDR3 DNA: TGTGCCAGCAGCCAAGGGTTAGGCGGGGGTATTACAGATACGCAGTATTTT.

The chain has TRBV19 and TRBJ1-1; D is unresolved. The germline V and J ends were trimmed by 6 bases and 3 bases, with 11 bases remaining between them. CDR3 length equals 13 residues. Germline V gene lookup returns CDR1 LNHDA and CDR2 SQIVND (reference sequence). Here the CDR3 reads CASRVYGDTEAFF. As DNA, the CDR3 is TGTGCCAGTAGAGTATACGGGGACACTGAAGCTTTCTTT.

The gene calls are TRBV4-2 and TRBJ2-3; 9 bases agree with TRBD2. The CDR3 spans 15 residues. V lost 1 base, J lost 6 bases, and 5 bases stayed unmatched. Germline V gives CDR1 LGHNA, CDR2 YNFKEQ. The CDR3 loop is CASSQGAGGRDTQYF. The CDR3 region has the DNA TGTGCCAGCAGCCAAGGAGCGGGGGGCAGGGATACGCAGTATTTT.

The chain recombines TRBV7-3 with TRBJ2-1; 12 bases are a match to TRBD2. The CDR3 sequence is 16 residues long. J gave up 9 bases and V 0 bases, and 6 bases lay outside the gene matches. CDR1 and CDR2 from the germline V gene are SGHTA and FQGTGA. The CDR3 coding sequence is TGTGCCAGCAGCTTAACCTTGACTAGCGGGGGAGGTGAGCAGTTCTTC. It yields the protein CASSLTLTSGGGEQFF.

In DNA, the CDR3 is TGTGCCAGCAGCTTACTGGGGACACCTTCCTACGAGCAGTACTTC. Its translation: CASSLLGTPSYEQYF. V is TRBV11-2 and J is TRBJ2-7, with a possible D match to TRBD1 (6 bases). The CDR3 runs to 15 residues. In germline, CDR1 is SGHAT, CDR2 FQNNGV. Trimming cost V 2 bases and J 1 base, with 12 bases left between them. Combining the CDR3 with reference TRBV11-2 and TRBJ2-7 gives the whole variable domain EAGVAQSPRYKIIEKRQSVAFWCNPISGHATLYWYQQILGQGPKLLIQFQNNGVVDDSQLPKDRFSAERLKGVDSTLKIQPAKLEDSAVYLCASSLLGTPSYEQYFGPGTRLTVT.

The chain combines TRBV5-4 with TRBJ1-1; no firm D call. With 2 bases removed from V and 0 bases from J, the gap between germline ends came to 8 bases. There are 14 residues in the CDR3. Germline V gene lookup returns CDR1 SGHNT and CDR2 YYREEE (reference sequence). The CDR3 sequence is CASSLDSVNTEAFF. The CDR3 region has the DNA TGTGCCAGCAGCTTAGACTCGGTGAACACTGAAGCTTTCTTT.

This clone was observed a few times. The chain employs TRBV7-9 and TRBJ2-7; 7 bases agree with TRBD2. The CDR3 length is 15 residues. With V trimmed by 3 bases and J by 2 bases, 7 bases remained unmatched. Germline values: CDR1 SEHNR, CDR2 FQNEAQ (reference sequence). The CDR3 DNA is TGTGCCAGCAGCTTCGGCAGGGAGGGCCCCTACGAGCAGTACTTC. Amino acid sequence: CASSFGREGPYEQYF.

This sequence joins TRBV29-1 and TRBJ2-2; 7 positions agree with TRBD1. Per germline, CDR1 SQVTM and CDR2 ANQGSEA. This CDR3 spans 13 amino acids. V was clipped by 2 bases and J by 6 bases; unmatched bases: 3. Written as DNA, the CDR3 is TGCAGCGTTGAAAGGCAGGGGGCCGGGGAGCTGTTTTTT. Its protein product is CSVERQGAGELFF.

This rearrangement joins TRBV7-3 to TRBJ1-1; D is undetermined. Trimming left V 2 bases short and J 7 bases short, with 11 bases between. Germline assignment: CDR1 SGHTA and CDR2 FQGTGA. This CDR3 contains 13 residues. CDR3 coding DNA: TGTGCCAGCAGCTTAGTTTTATTTGTTGAAGCTTTCTTT. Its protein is CASSLVLFVEAFF.

The CDR3 loop reads CASSMSSFTEAFF. The CDR3 nucleotides are TGTGCCAGTAGTATGTCCAGTTTCACTGAAGCTTTCTTT. J is TRBJ1-1 and V is TRBV19; no clear D gene. In germline, CDR1 is LNHDA, CDR2 SQIVND (reference sequence). Deletions cut 3 bases from V and 4 bases from J, with 9 bases between. The CDR3 sequence is 13 residues long.

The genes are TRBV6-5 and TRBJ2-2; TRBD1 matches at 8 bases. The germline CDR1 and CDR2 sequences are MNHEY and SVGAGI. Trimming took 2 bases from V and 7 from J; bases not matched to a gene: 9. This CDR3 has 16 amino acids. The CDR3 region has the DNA TGTGCCAGCAGTTACAGAGAGCGGACAGGGATCGGGGAGCTGTTTTTT. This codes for CASSYRERTGIGELFF.

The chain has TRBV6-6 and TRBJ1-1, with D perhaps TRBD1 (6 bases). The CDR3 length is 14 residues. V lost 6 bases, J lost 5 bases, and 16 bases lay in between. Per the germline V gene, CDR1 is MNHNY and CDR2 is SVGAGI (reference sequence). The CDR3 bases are TGTGCCAGCAGGGACAGCGGGGGAGGGACTGAAGCTTTCTTT. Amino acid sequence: CASRDSGGGTEAFF.

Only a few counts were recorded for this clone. The CDR3 loop is CASISSGSTEAFF. The CDR3 DNA reads as TGTGCCAGCATTTCGTCGGGGAGCACTGAAGCTTTCTTT. This chain joins TRBV6-6 and TRBJ1-1; no clear D gene. Deletions cut 7 bases from V and 4 bases from J, with 13 bases between. The germline V gene has CDR1 MNHNY and CDR2 SVGAGI (reference sequence). The CDR3 runs to 13 residues.

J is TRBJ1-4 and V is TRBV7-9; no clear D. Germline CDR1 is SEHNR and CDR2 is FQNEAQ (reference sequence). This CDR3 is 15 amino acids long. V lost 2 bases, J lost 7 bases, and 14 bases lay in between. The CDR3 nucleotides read TGTGCCAGCAGCTTATTTGCCTGGGAGGTTGAAAAACTGTTTTTT. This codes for CASSLFAWEVEKLFF.

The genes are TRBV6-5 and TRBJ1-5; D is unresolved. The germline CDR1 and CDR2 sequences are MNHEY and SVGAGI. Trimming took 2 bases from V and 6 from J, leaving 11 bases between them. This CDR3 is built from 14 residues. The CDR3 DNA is TGTGCCAGCAGTTACGGCCCCGGAGGTCAGCCCCAGCATTTT. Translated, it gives CASSYGPGGQPQHF.

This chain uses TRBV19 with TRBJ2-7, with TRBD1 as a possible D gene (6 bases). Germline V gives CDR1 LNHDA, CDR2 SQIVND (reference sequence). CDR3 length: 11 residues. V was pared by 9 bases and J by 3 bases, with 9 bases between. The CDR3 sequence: CASRTDYEQYF. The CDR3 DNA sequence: TGTGCCAGCCGGACAGACTACGAGCAGTACTTC.

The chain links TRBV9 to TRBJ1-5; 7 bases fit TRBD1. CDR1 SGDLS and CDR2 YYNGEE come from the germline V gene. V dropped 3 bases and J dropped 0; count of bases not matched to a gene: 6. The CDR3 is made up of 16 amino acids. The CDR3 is CASSATGQTSNQPQHF. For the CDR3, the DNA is TGTGCCAGCAGCGCCACGGGACAGACTAGCAATCAGCCCCAGCATTTT.

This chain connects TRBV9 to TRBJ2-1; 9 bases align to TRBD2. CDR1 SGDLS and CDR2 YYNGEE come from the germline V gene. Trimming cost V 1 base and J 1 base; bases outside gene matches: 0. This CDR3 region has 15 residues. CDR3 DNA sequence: TGTGCCAGCAGCGTAAGCGGGGGGTCCTACAATGAGCAGTTCTTC. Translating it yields CASSVSGGSYNEQFF.

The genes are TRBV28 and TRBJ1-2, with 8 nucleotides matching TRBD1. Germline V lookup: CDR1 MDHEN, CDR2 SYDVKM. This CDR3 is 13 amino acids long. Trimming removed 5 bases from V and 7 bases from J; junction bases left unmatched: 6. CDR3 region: CASSRQGASGYTF. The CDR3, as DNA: TGTGCCAGCAGTCGTCAGGGGGCTAGTGGCTACACCTTC.

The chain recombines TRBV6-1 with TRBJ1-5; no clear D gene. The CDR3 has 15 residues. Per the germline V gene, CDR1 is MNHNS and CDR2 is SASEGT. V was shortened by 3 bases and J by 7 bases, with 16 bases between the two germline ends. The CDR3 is CASSDNGVSGQPQHF. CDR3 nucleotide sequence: TGTGCCAGCAGTGATAATGGGGTCTCGGGACAGCCCCAGCATTTT.

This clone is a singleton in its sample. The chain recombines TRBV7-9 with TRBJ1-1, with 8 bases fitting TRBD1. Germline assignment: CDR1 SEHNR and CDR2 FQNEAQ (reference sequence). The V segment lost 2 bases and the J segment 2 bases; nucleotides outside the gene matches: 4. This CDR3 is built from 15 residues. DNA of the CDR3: TGTGCCAGCAGCTTAACTGGACAGGGAAACACTGAAGCTTTCTTT. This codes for CASSLTGQGNTEAFF.

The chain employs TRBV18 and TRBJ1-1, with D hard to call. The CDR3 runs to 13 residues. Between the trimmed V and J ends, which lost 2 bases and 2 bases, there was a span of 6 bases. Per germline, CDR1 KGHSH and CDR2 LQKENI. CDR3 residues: CASSPVANTEAFF. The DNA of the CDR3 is TGTGCCAGCTCACCAGTGGCAAACACTGAAGCTTTCTTT.

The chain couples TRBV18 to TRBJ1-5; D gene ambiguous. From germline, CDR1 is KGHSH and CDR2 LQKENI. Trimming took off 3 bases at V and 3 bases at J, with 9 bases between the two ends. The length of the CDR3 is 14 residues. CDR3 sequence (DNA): TGTGCCAGCTCACCGGGCTTCTCCAATCAGCCCCAGCATTTT. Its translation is CASSPGFSNQPQHF. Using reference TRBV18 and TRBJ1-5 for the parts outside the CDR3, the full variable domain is NAGVMQNPRHLVRRRGQEARLRCSPMKGHSHVYWYRQLPEEGLKFMVYLQKENIIDESGMPKERFSAEFPKEGPSILRIQQVVRGDSAAYFCASSPGFSNQPQHFGDGTRLSIL.

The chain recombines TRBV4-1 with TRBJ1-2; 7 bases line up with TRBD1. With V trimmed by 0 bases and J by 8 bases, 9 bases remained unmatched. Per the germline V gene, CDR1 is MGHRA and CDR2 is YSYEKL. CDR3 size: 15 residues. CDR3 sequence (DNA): TGCGCCAGCAGCCAAGACTCCGGGCCAGGGGGAGGCTACACCTTC. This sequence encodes CASSQDSGPGGGYTF.